These T cell receptor beta chains were read from a single sample in a study of shared clonotypes between healthy human individuals. Clones were read by immunoSEQ multiplex PCR, and TCRdb kept only the in-frame ones, dropping some. The data show fewer than 650,000 clones, with around 76% seen just once and around 13% held by the top ten. The specimen sequenced was PBMCs. Source of these receptors: a woman in her thirties or forties in good health. Some clones in this sample may be carry-over from other donors' samples. CDR3s include the opening cysteine and the closing phenylalanine or tryptophan. Clone sizes are given selectively: once, few, many, or a class where the clone is expanded.

V,size,J,length,CDR3
TRBV7-6,-,TRBJ2-5,13,CASSLGWRETQYF
TRBV5-5,-,TRBJ2-7,13,CASSRGTGYGQYF
TRBV4-2,-,TRBJ2-7,16,CASSPLGVAPSYEQYF
TRBV29-1,few,TRBJ2-7,13,CSAISGTAYEQYF
TRBV9,-,TRBJ2-1,15,CASSVDRGEYGEQFF
TRBV9,-,TRBJ2-3,14,CASSVGLSTDTQYF
TRBV27,few,TRBJ1-3,14,CASSLQGPGNTIYF
TRBV28,-,TRBJ1-5,15,CASSPRRGVEQPQHF
TRBV28,-,TRBJ1-1,13,CASSSLANTEAFF
TRBV30,many,TRBJ1-2,15,CAWSSTGADYYGYTF
TRBV29-1,once,TRBJ2-3,13,CSVEEWRSDTQYF
TRBV28,medium-sized,TRBJ1-5,16,CASSLAADSYNQPQHF
TRBV11-2,-,TRBJ2-3,15,CYPGGSGKFTDTQYF
TRBV19,few,TRBJ2-1,13,CASSNNRAHEQFF
TRBV18,-,TRBJ1-5,18,CASSPGKGRGGGIQPQHF
TRBV30,-,TRBJ2-1,15,CAWSAGPQGLNEQFF
TRBV30,few,TRBJ1-1,15,CAWSVRGIRNTEAFF
TRBV19,-,TRBJ2-7,14,CASSIDPNYYEQYF
TRBV18,-,TRBJ1-1,13,CASSQGPNTEAFF
TRBV6-6,-,TRBJ2-2,15,CASAPRTPGPGELFF
TRBV29-1,-,TRBJ2-1,12,CSGGDYGNEQFF
TRBV5-1,-,TRBJ2-1,18,CASSFGLAALSSYNEQFF
TRBV15,-,TRBJ2-7,14,CATSRDRTSYEQYF
TRBV7-2,-,TRBJ2-1,16,CASSRRGGTRGNEQFF
TRBV10-2,-,TRBJ2-5,16,CASSEWTGGVRETQYF
TRBV18,-,TRBJ2-4,14,CASSGQGAKNIQYF
TRBV7-9,-,TRBJ2-5,14,CASSPAPDGETQYF
TRBV30,-,TRBJ2-7,15,CAWSGKAGRLYEQYF
TRBV9,-,TRBJ2-1,16,CASSINSGSSYNEQFF
TRBV5-1,-,TRBJ1-4,11,CASSSGEKLFF
TRBV5-1,once,TRBJ2-2,16,CASSLLETRNTGELFF
TRBV18,-,TRBJ2-5,12,CASSPPGETQYF
TRBV29-1,-,TRBJ2-5,17,CSVDDPTRVFVGETQYF
TRBV6-5,-,TRBJ2-7,16,CASSYGLAGGSYEQYF
TRBV20-1,few,TRBJ1-1,11,CSAAGGTEAFF
TRBV2,-,TRBJ2-3,14,CASSDGLLTDTQYF
TRBV27,-,TRBJ1-2,15,CASSLSRGGIYGYTF
TRBV15,-,TRBJ1-5,18,CATSRDPSGTPGYQPQHF
TRBV5-6,-,TRBJ1-4,14,CASSVTGNREKLFF